This TCR beta chain comes out of a study of cytomegalovirus exposure and HLA in healthy donors. At the level of the study: Later analysis reported that the roughly 120 validation repertoires shared the platform of the roughly 700 first-cohort repertoires.

Here immunoSEQ multiplex PCR was the method, and the copy in TCRdb shows in-frame clones only, minus some. The sample yields 95,000 to 150,000 clones, 89% seen once. Study-wide findings and caveats: It was found in a later analysis that first-cohort TCR clusters tended to co-occur in the 120 validation repertoires. The listing of fewer than 200 TCR beta chains classed them as cytomegalovirus-associated. Confirmation in vitro established that a few CMV-associated chains were specific for CMV antigens.

The germline CDR1 and CDR2 sequences are GTSNPN and SVGIG (reference sequence). Trimming took 0 bases from V and 3 from J; bases not matched to a gene: 19. The CDR3 is made up of 20 amino acids. As to this clone: The antigen is undetermined.

The sample comprised PBMCs. The chain combines TRBV30 with TRBJ1-4, with 7 positions matching TRBD1. The clonotype originates from a woman between 18 and 29 years old in good health and CMV-seronegative. As DNA, the CDR3 is TGTGCCTGGAGTGTACTAGTCCTGTCAGCCCCGGGACAGCCTAATGAAAAACTGTTTTTT. This translates into CAWSVLVLSAPGQPNEKLFF.